Following are 16 T cell receptor beta chains from one sample sequenced in a study of T cell responses to AZD1222 COVID-19 vaccine. Here immunoSEQ multiplex PCR was the method, and the copy in TCRdb shows in-frame clones only, minus some. This table holds about 180,000 clones, around nine tenths found once. The material was peripheral blood, obtained on day 0 of AZD1222 vaccination. These receptors all come from an adult in good health.

For the CDR3, the DNA is TGTGCCAGCAGCCAGGGGGGCGGGACAGCCAATGAAAAACTGTTTTTT. This codes for CASSQGGGTANEKLFF. The J gene is TRBJ1-4, the V gene TRBV3-1 (or the pseudogene TRBV3-2); 7 nucleotides agree with TRBD1. Germline lookup yields CDR1 LGHDT and CDR2 YNNKEL (reference sequence). The V and J ends lost 3 bases and 5 bases, in that order; junction bases with no gene match: 9. The CDR3 loop spans 16 amino acids.

V usage is TRBV19 and J usage is TRBJ2-3; 8 bases fit TRBD2. The CDR3 is 16 amino acids. From germline, CDR1 is LNHDA and CDR2 SQIVND (reference sequence). The trim removed 3 bases at V and 0 bases at J, leaving 5 bases unmatched. The CDR3 region is CASSIGTRPSTDTQYF. CDR3 bases: TGTGCCAGTAGTATCGGGACTAGACCTAGCACAGATACGCAGTATTTT.

The chain links TRBV6-6 to TRBJ1-4, with D uncertain. Germline assignment: CDR1 MNHNY and CDR2 SVGAGI (reference sequence). V lost 6 bases to trimming and J lost 1 base, with 12 bases between them. This CDR3 region has 15 residues. Here the CDR3 reads CASRPGSLTNEKLFF. CDR3 coding DNA: TGTGCCAGCAGGCCGGGGAGCCTAACTAATGAAAAACTGTTTTTT.

This clone was seen once. V is TRBV19 and J is TRBJ1-1, with 9 nucleotides matching TRBD1. After removal of 3 bases from V and 1 base from J, the junction contained 0 bases not matched to a gene. Germline V gene lookup returns CDR1 LNHDA and CDR2 SQIVND (reference sequence). The CDR3 sequence is 14 residues long. CDR3 bases: TGTGCCAGTAGTATGGACAGGGGGAACACTGAAGCTTTCTTT. This sequence encodes CASSMDRGNTEAFF. Filled out from reference TRBV19 and TRBJ1-1, the complete variable domain reads DGGITQSPKYLFRKEGQNVTLSCEQNLNHDAMYWYRQDPGQGLRLIYYSQIVNDFQKGDIAEGYSVSREKKESFPLTVTSAQKNPTAFYLCASSMDRGNTEAFFGQGTRLTVV.

V and J are TRBV3-1 (or the pseudogene TRBV3-2) and TRBJ2-5; D gene unclear. Germline loops: CDR1 LGHDT, CDR2 YNNKEL (reference sequence). Deletions cut 2 bases from V and 5 bases from J, with 15 bases between. There are 15 residues in the CDR3. The CDR3 loop reads CASSQSPQIRETQYF. CDR3 nucleotide sequence: TGTGCCAGCAGCCAAAGTCCCCAAATCCGGGAGACCCAGTACTTC.

This chain uses TRBV6-5 with TRBJ1-5; tentatively, D is TRBD1 (5 bases). V gave up 7 bases and J gave up 4 bases, with 11 bases separating them. Germline values: CDR1 MNHEY, CDR2 SVGAGI. This CDR3 comprises 13 residues. The CDR3 is CASKQEGNQPQHF. DNA for the CDR3: TGTGCCAGCAAACAGGAAGGGAATCAGCCCCAGCATTTT.

The chain combines TRBV5-4 with TRBJ2-7; a weak D match, TRBD1 (6 bases). Germline V gene lookup returns CDR1 SGHNT and CDR2 YYREEE (reference sequence). Trimming left V 3 bases short and J 3 bases short, with 16 bases between. This CDR3 is built from 15 residues. This CDR3 is CASSSPPGQGYEQYF. The CDR3 DNA reads as TGTGCCAGCAGCTCACCTCCGGGACAAGGCTACGAGCAGTACTTC.

The chain joins TRBV19 to TRBJ1-2; the match to TRBD1 covers 7 bases. The germline CDR1 and CDR2 sequences are LNHDA and SQIVND (reference sequence). The CDR3 is 13 residues long. Germline trimming cut 5 bases from V and 5 bases from J; bases unmatched to any gene: 5. The chain's CDR3 is CASSPGTAYGYTF. The DNA for the CDR3 is TGTGCCAGTAGTCCCGGGACAGCTTATGGCTACACCTTC.

The count of this clone is one. The rearrangement joins TRBV29-1 to TRBJ2-1; possibly TRBD2 for D (6 bases). CDR1 SQVTM and CDR2 ANQGSEA come from the germline V gene. With 1 base removed from V and 4 bases from J, the gap between germline ends came to 14 bases. This CDR3 has 15 amino acids. The chain's CDR3 is CSVEGVLARYNEQFF. The CDR3 DNA is TGCAGCGTTGAAGGAGTGCTAGCGAGATACAATGAGCAGTTCTTC.

V usage is TRBV7-3 and J usage is TRBJ1-1; possible D gene TRBD1, 6 bases. This CDR3 is 14 amino acids long. Germline assignment: CDR1 SGHTA and CDR2 FQGTGA. Trimming removed 4 bases at V and 2 bases at J, with 11 bases between. CDR3 nucleotides: TGTGCCAGCAGCTCCCAACAGGGAAACACTGAAGCTTTCTTT. As protein: CASSSQQGNTEAFF.

The rearrangement links TRBV4-3 to TRBJ1-5; D call uncertain. The CDR3 totals 16 residues. Per germline, CDR1 LGHNA and CDR2 YSLEER. V lost 0 bases to trimming and J lost 0 bases, with 9 bases between them. The CDR3 here is CASSQEGGISNQPQHF. As DNA, the CDR3 is TGCGCCAGCAGCCAAGAAGGTGGGATTAGCAATCAGCCCCAGCATTTT.

V gene TRBV4-3 combines with J gene TRBJ1-3; the D is unclear. The CDR3 runs 17 residues. Germline V gene data show CDR1 as LGHNA and CDR2 as YSLEER. V was cut by 0 bases and J by 0 bases, with 12 bases left in between. CDR3 residues: CASSQDAQPRSGNTIYF. The CDR3 region has the DNA TGCGCCAGCAGCCAAGACGCGCAGCCCCGCTCTGGAAACACCATATATTTT.

This chain links TRBV9 with TRBJ2-1, with TRBD1 identical over 10 bases. Per germline, CDR1 SGDLS and CDR2 YYNGEE. The CDR3 is 23 residues long. V lost 3 bases and J lost 2; bases outside the gene matches: 26. The CDR3 loop reads CASSAKYTDRARATGGPYNEQFF. The CDR3 DNA is TGTGCCAGCAGCGCCAAATACACCGACAGGGCCCGAGCGACAGGGGGCCCCTACAATGAGCAGTTCTTC. Together with reference TRBV9 and TRBJ2-1, the CDR3 gives the full variable domain: DSGVTQTPKHLITATGQRVTLRCSPRSGDLSVYWYQQSLDQGLQFLIQYYNGEERAKGNILERFSAQQFPDLHSELNLSSLELGDSALYFCASSAKYTDRARATGGPYNEQFFGPGTRLTVL.

The chain recombines TRBV6-5 with TRBJ2-1; D may be TRBD2 (6 bases). The CDR3 consists of 14 residues. With 6 bases removed from V and 10 bases from J, the gap between germline ends came to 19 bases. Germline CDR1 is MNHEY and CDR2 is SVGAGI. The chain's CDR3 is CASRDRDSSGEQFF. The CDR3 region has the DNA TGTGCCAGCAGGGATCGGGACTCATCCGGGGAGCAGTTCTTC.

The chain carries TRBV6-1 and TRBJ1-6, with unresolved D. CDR1 is MNHNS, CDR2 SASEGT, per germline. Trimming pared 2 bases from V and 6 bases from J, leaving 8 bases between. The CDR3 contains 14 residues. CDR3 amino acids: CASSERSGNSPLHF. The CDR3 coding sequence is TGTGCCAGCAGTGAAAGGTCGGGTAATTCACCCCTCCACTTT.

The rearrangement uses TRBV11-2 and TRBJ1-6; no clear D gene. CDR1 is SGHAT and CDR2 is FQNNGV in the germline V gene. The CDR3 runs 16 residues. V was trimmed by 0 bases and J by 3 bases, leaving 9 bases between them. The CDR3 region is CASSLDSARYNSPLHF. The CDR3 coding sequence is TGTGCCAGCAGCTTAGATTCGGCACGCTATAATTCACCCCTCCACTTT.